A selection of T cell receptor beta chains follows, all from one sample in a study of Ad26.COV2.S vaccination and SARS-CoV-2 variants. Sequenced by immunoSEQ multiplex PCR; TCRdb stores in-frame clones only, minus some. The data show roughly 350,000 clones, 87% seen once. The source was peripheral blood, collected in a trial of Ad26.COV2.S vaccine versus placebo. All receptors derive from a person between 18 and 65 years old who received the Ad26.COV2.S COVID-19 vaccine or a placebo. Each CDR3 is given with its conserved first and last residue. The D gene is left open where the match is weak. Part of the rows lack a size; the others show once, few, many or a class for expanded clones.

j_call clone_size d_call v_call cdr3_aa cdr3_nt
TRBJ2-3 - - TRBV6-2/TRBV6-3 CASSYEIGVSGDTQYF TGTGCCAGCAGTTACGAGATCGGGGTTAGTGGAGATACGCAGTATTTT
TRBJ1-2 - TRBD1 TRBV29-1 CSVETGKVGTENYGYTF TGCAGCGTTGAAACGGGAAAAGTGGGGACAGAGAACTATGGCTACACCTTC
TRBJ1-5 - - TRBV2 CASSVEGGRDQPQHF TGTGCCAGCAGCGTAGAGGGGGGTAGGGATCAGCCCCAGCATTTT
TRBJ1-5 - - TRBV7-3 CASSLTGGQPQHF TGTGCCAGCAGCTTAACAGGGGGTCAGCCCCAGCATTTT
TRBJ2-7 - - TRBV29-1 CSVVDSQTADEQYF TGCAGCGTTGTGGACAGTCAAACCGCTGATGAGCAGTACTTC
TRBJ1-1 - - TRBV7-9 CASSLATGQNTEAFF TGTGCCAGCAGCTTAGCGACGGGACAGAACACTGAAGCTTTCTTT
TRBJ2-5 - - TRBV15 CATSQGPRETQYF TGTGCCACCAGCCAGGGCCCGAGAGAGACCCAGTACTTC
TRBJ2-7 - TRBD1 TRBV3-1/TRBV3-2 CASSQEARTGFYEQYF TGTGCCAGCAGCCAAGAAGCCCGGACAGGATTCTACGAGCAGTACTTC
TRBJ1-5 - - TRBV2 CASSPAVTSNQPQHF TGTGCCAGCAGTCCGGCTGTAACGAGCAATCAGCCCCAGCATTTT
TRBJ2-2 - - TRBV2 CASSKDKPTGELFF TGTGCCAGCAGCAAAGACAAGCCCACCGGGGAGCTGTTTTTT
TRBJ2-3 few TRBD2 TRBV30 CAWTPLRTSGLTDTQYF TGTGCCTGGACCCCACTACGGACTAGCGGGCTCACAGATACGCAGTATTTT
TRBJ1-2 - TRBD1 TRBV18 CASSPPNQGAAYGYTF TGTGCCAGCTCACCACCGAATCAGGGGGCGGCCTATGGCTACACCTTC
TRBJ2-6 - - TRBV28 CASSSPQWGGASFGANVLTF TGTGCCAGCAGTTCCCCCCAATGGGGGGGGGCCTCATTTGGGGCCAACGTCCTGACTTTC
TRBJ2-1 - - TRBV20-1 CSARDLVTQFF TGCAGTGCTAGAGATCTGGTGACGCAGTTCTTC
TRBJ1-3 once TRBD1 TRBV6-5 CASRPLTGLNTIYF TGTGCCAGCAGGCCTTTGACAGGGCTCAACACCATATATTTT
TRBJ2-2 - - TRBV3-1/TRBV3-2 CASSQVWRNTGELFF TGTGCCAGCAGCCAAGTCTGGCGGAACACCGGGGAGCTGTTTTTT
TRBJ2-3 - TRBD2 TRBV6-1 CASSELPGLAYSSTDTQYF TGTGCCAGCAGTGAGCTACCGGGACTAGCGTATTCTAGCACAGATACGCAGTATTTT
TRBJ2-6 - TRBD1 TRBV27 CASSPGIETGGIESANVLTF TGTGCCAGCAGTCCGGGTATAGAGACAGGGGGCATTGAGTCAGCCAACGTCCTGACTTTC
TRBJ2-2 - - TRBV21-1 CASSKVVNTGELFF TGTGCCAGCAGCAAAGTAGTAAACACCGGGGAGCTGTTTTTT
TRBJ2-1 - - TRBV6-4 CASSDTTGHNEQFF TGTGCCAGCAGTGACACAACAGGGCACAATGAGCAGTTCTTC
TRBJ2-3 - - TRBV11-2 CASSLDSRGTQYF TGTGCCAGCAGCTTAGACTCGCGGGGTACGCAGTATTTT
TRBJ1-2 - TRBD1 TRBV24-1 CATSGRGQDYGYTF TGTGCCACCAGTGGTAGGGGACAGGACTATGGCTACACCTTC
TRBJ2-1 - - TRBV7-3 CASSLGSGTEQFF TGTGCCAGCAGCTTAGGATCGGGCACTGAGCAGTTCTTC
TRBJ2-1 - - TRBV18 CASYPSGTPSYNEQFF TGTGCCAGCTATCCTTCCGGGACCCCCAGCTACAATGAGCAGTTCTTC
TRBJ2-2 - TRBD1 TRBV18 CASSLFPGQGDGSGELFF TGTGCCAGCTCACTTTTTCCGGGACAGGGGGACGGGAGCGGGGAGCTGTTTTTT
TRBJ2-5 - - TRBV6-6 CASSTGTGGGETQYF TGTGCCAGCAGTACGGGGACAGGCGGGGGAGAGACCCAGTACTTC
TRBJ2-3 many - TRBV9 CASTSEHYTDTQYF TGTGCCAGCACCTCGGAACATTACACAGATACGCAGTATTTT
TRBJ1-1 few - TRBV11-3 CASSFQVNTEAFF TGTGCCAGCAGCTTCCAGGTGAACACTGAAGCTTTCTTT
TRBJ2-2 - TRBD2 TRBV19 CASGLAGLGELFF TGTGCCAGTGGACTAGCGGGGCTCGGGGAGCTGTTTTTT
TRBJ1-1 - - TRBV18 CASSPPGTEAFF TGTGCCAGCTCACCTCCGGGAACTGAAGCTTTCTTT
TRBJ1-1 - TRBD1 TRBV7-8 CASSFQTGGNTEAFF TGTGCCAGCAGCTTCCAAACAGGGGGCAACACTGAAGCTTTCTTT
TRBJ2-3 - - TRBV7-6 CASSLERPDTQYF TGTGCCAGCAGCTTAGAGCGGCCAGATACGCAGTATTTT
TRBJ2-2 - TRBD2 TRBV4-2 CASSQGTSDTGELFF TGTGCCAGCAGCCAAGGGACTAGCGACACCGGGGAGCTGTTTTTT
TRBJ1-4 few - TRBV5-1 CASSLTQGNEKLFF TGCGCCAGCAGCTTAACCCAGGGGAATGAAAAACTGTTTTTT
TRBJ1-5 - TRBD1 TRBV2 CASRTTGRSNQPQHF TGTGCCAGCAGAACGACAGGGCGTAGCAATCAGCCCCAGCATTTT
TRBJ1-3 few - TRBV18 CASSPSGSSGNTIYF TGTGCCAGCTCACCCTCGGGCAGCTCTGGAAACACCATATATTTT
TRBJ2-5 - TRBD2 TRBV7-2 CASSPGGVETQYF TGTGCCAGCAGCCCCGGGGGGGTGGAGACCCAGTACTTC
TRBJ2-2 - - TRBV7-2 CASSQGPNTGELFF TGTGCCAGCAGCCAGGGACCAAACACCGGGGAGCTGTTTTTT
TRBJ2-7 - - TRBV11-1 CASSSRGTSSYYEQYF TGTGCCAGCAGCTCCCGTGGGACCTCCTCCTACTACGAGCAGTACTTC
TRBJ2-3 - - TRBV7-2 CASSKQGGLNTDTQYF TGTGCCAGCAGCAAACAGGGAGGGCTAAACACAGATACGCAGTATTTT
TRBJ2-1 - TRBD2 TRBV7-2 CASSPSITSVNNEQFF TGTGCCAGCAGCCCCTCTATAACTAGCGTCAACAATGAGCAGTTCTTC
TRBJ1-5 few - TRBV3-1/TRBV3-2 CASSQGLNSNQPQHF TGTGCCAGCAGCCAAGGACTGAATAGCAATCAGCCCCAGCATTTT
TRBJ2-3 - TRBD2 TRBV15 CATSRDNSGGLRNTQYF TGTGCCACCAGCAGAGATAATAGCGGGGGGCTGCGAAATACGCAGTATTTT
TRBJ2-1 - TRBD2 TRBV9 CASSSRGTSGGGYNEQFF TGTGCCAGCAGCTCGCGAGGGACTAGCGGGGGCGGCTACAATGAGCAGTTCTTC
TRBJ2-2 - TRBD1 TRBV5-4 CASSPEPGQANTGELFF TGTGCCAGCAGTCCTGAGCCGGGACAGGCGAACACCGGGGAGCTGTTTTTT
TRBJ2-3 - - TRBV19 CASSIVGQGTDTQYF TGTGCCAGTAGTATAGTAGGTCAAGGTACAGATACGCAGTATTTT
TRBJ2-7 - - TRBV4-1 CASSQSQPALAAEQYF TGCGCCAGCAGCCAATCTCAGCCGGCACTAGCTGCCGAGCAGTACTTC
TRBJ1-5 once TRBD1 TRBV5-6 CASSSGQGVNQPQHF TGTGCCAGCAGTTCGGGACAGGGGGTCAATCAGCCCCAGCATTTT
TRBJ2-5 - - TRBV30 CAWSVRVSETQYF TGTGCCTGGAGTGTAAGGGTTTCCGAGACCCAGTACTTC
TRBJ1-3 - - TRBV19 CASSIAPGNTIYF TGTGCCAGTAGTATAGCCCCTGGAAACACCATATATTTT
TRBJ2-7 once - TRBV7-8 CASSPGGADYEQYF TGTGCCAGCAGCCCTGGGGGGGCGGACTACGAGCAGTACTTC
TRBJ2-1 once TRBD2 TRBV15 CATSRVRGGNYNEQFF TGTGCCACCAGCAGAGTTCGCGGGGGAAATTACAATGAGCAGTTCTTC
TRBJ2-5 - TRBD1 TRBV5-1 CASSWGQGGETQYF TGCGCCAGCAGCTGGGGACAGGGAGGGGAGACCCAGTACTTC
TRBJ1-5 - TRBD1 TRBV13 CASSLGLPGQGDQPQHF TGTGCCAGCAGCTTGGGGCTTCCGGGACAGGGGGACCAGCCCCAGCATTTT
TRBJ2-7 - - TRBV7-9 CASGFGAYYEQYF TGTGCCAGTGGATTTGGGGCGTACTACGAGCAGTACTTC